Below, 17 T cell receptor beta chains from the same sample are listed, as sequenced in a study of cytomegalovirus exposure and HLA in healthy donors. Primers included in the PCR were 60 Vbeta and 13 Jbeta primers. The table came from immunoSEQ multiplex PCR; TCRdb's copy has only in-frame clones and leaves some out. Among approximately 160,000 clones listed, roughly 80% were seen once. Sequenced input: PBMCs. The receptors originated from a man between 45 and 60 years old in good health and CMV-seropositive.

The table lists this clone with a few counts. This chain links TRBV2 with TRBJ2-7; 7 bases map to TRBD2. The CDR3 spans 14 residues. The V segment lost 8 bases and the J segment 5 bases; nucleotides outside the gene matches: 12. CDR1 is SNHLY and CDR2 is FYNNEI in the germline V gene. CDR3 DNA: TGTGCCAGCGTACGTCTAGCGGTTGGGAACGAGCAGTACTTC. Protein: CASVRLAVGNEQYF.

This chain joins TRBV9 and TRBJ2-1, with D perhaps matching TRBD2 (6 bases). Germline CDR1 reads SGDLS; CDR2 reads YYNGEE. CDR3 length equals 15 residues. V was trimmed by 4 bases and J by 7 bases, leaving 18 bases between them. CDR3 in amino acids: CASSLSSEGWNEQFF. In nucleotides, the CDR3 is TGTGCCAGCAGCCTCTCTAGCGAGGGGTGGAATGAGCAGTTCTTC.

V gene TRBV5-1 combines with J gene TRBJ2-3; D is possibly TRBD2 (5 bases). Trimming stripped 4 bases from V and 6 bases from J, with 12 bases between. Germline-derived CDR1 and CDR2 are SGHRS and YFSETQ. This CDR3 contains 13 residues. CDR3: CASSAVPGDTQYF. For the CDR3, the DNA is TGCGCCAGCAGCGCCGTCCCGGGGGATACGCAGTATTTT.

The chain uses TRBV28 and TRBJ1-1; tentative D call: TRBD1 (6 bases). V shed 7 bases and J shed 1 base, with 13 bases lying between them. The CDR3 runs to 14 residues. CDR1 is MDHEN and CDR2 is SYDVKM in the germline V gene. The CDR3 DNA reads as TGTGCCAGCATCAACCCAGGGGAGAACACTGAAGCTTTCTTT. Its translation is CASINPGENTEAFF.

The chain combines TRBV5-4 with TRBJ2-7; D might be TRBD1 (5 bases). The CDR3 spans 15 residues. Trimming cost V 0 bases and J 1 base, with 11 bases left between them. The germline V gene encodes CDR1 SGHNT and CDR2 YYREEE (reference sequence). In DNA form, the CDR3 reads TGTGCCAGCAGCTTGGATGCTCCAGGGTCCTACGAGCAGTACTTC. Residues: CASSLDAPGSYEQYF.

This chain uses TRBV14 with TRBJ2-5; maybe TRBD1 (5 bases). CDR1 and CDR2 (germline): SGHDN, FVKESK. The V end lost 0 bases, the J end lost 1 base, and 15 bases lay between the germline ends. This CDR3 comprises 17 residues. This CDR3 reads CASSQDWGPVLQETQYF. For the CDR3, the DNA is TGTGCCAGCAGCCAAGATTGGGGCCCGGTCCTCCAAGAGACCCAGTACTTC.

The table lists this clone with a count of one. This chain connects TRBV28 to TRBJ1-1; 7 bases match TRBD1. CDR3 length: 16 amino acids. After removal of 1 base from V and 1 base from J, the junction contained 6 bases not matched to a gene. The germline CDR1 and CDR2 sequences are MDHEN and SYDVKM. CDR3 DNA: TGTGCCAGCAGTTTATTCCCGGGACAGACGAACACTGAAGCTTTCTTT. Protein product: CASSLFPGQTNTEAFF.

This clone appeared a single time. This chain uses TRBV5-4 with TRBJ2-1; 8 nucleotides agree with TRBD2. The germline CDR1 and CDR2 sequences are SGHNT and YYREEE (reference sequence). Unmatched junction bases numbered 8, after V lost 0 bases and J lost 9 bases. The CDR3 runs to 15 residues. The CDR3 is CASSLARAGGSEQFF. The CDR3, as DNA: TGTGCCAGCAGCTTGGCCAGGGCGGGAGGCAGTGAGCAGTTCTTC.

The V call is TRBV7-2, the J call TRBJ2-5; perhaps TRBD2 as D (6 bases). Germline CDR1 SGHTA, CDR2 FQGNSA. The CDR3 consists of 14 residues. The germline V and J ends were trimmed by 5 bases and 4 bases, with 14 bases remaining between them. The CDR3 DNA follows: TGTGCCAGCAGCCAAGTGGGCGGGATAGAGACCCAGTACTTC. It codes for CASSQVGGIETQYF.

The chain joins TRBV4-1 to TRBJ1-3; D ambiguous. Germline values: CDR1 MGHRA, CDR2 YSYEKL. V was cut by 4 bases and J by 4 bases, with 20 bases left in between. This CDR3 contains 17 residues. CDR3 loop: CASSLHPWSGRGNTIYF. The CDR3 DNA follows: TGCGCCAGCAGCCTACACCCCTGGAGCGGGCGAGGAAACACCATATATTTT.

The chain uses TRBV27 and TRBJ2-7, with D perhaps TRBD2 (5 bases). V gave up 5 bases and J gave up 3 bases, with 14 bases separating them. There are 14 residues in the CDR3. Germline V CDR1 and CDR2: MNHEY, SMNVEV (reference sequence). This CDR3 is CASSQKDGGYEQYF. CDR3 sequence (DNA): TGTGCCAGCAGTCAAAAAGACGGAGGCTACGAGCAGTACTTC.

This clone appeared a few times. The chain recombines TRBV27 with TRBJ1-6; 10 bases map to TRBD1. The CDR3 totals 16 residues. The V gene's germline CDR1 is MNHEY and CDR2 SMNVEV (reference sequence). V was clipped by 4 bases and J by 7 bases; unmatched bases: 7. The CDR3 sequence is CASSYFPGQGNSPLHF. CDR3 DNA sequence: TGTGCCAGCAGTTACTTCCCGGGACAGGGGAATTCACCCCTCCACTTT.

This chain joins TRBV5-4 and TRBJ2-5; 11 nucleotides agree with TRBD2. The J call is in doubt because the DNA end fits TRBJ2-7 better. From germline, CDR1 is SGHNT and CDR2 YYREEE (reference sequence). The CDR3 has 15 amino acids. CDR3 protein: CASSLGLAGSYEQYF. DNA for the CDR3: TGTGCCAGCAGCTTGGGACTAGCGGGATCCTACGAGCAGTACTTC.

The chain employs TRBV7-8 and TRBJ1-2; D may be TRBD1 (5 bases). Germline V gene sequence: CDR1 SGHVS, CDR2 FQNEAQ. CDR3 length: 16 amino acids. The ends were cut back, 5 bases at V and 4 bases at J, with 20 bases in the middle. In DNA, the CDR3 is TGTGCCAGCAGCCTACTGGACACTCCCCGAGGCTATGGCTACACCTTC. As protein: CASSLLDTPRGYGYTF.

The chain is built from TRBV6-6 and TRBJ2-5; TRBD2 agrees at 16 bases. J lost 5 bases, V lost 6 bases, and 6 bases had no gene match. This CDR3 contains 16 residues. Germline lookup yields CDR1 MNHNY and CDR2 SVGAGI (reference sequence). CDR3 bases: TGTGCCAGCAGCTCCGGGACTAGCGGGAGGGCGGAGACCCAGTACTTC. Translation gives CASSSGTSGRAETQYF.

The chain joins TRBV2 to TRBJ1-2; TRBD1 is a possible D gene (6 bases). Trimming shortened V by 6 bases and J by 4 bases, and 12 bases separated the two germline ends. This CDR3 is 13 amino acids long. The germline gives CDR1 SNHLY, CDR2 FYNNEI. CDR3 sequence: CASSGTLFYGYTF. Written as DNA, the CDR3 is TGTGCCAGCAGCGGGACACTTTTCTATGGCTACACCTTC.

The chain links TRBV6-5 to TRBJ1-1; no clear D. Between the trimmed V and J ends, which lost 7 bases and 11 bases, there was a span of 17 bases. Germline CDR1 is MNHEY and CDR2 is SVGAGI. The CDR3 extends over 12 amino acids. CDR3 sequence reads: CASKIPNTGAFF. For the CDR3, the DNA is TGTGCCAGCAAAATTCCAAACACCGGGGCTTTCTTT.